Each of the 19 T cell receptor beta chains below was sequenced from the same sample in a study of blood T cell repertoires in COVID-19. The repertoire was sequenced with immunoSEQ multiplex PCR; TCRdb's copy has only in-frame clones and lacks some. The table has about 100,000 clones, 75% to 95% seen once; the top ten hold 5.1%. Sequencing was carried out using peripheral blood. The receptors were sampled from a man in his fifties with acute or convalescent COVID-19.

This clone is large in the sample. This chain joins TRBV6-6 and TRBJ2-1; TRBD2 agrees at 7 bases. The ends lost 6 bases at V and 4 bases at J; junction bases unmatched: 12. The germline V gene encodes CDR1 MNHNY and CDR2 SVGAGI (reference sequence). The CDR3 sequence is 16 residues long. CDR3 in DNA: TGTGCCAGCAGCCCCCGGGGGGTGACGTCTTACAATGAGCAGTTCTTC. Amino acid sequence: CASSPRGVTSYNEQFF.

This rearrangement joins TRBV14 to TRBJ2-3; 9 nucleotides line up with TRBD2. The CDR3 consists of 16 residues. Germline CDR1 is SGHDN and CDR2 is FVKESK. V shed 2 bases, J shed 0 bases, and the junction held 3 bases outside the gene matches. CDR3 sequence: CASSQRLAASTDTQYF. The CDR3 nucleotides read TGTGCCAGCAGCCAAAGACTAGCGGCTAGCACAGATACGCAGTATTTT.

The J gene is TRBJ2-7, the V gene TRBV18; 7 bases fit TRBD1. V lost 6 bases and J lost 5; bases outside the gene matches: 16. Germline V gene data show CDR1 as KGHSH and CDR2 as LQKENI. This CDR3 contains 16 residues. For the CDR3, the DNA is TGTGCCAGCTCGACAACTCCGACAGGGACCCCTGACGAGCAGTACTTC. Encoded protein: CASSTTPTGTPDEQYF.

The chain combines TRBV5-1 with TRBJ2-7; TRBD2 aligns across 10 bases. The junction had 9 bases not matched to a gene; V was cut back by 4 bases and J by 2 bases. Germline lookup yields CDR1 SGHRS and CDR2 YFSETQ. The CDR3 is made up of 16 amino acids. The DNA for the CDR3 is TGCGCCAGCAGCCTGGGCATAGCGGGAGGCGCCTACGAGCAGTACTTC. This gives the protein CASSLGIAGGAYEQYF.

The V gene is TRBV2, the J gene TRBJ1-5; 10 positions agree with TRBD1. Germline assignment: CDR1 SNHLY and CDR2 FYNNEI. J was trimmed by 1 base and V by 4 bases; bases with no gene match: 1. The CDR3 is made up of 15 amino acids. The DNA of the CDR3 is TGTGCCAGCAGTGGGGGACAGGGGAGCAATCAGCCCCAGCATTTT. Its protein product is CASSGGQGSNQPQHF.

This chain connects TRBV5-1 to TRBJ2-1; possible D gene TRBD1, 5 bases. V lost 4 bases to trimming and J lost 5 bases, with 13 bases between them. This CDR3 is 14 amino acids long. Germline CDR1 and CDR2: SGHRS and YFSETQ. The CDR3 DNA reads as TGCGCCAGCAGCCCCCAGGGTAGGGACAATGAGCAGTTCTTC. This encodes CASSPQGRDNEQFF.

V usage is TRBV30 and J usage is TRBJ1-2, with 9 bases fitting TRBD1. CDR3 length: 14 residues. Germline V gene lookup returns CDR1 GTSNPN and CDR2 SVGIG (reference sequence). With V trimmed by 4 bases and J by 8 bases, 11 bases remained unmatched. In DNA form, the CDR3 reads TGTGCCTGGACCGACCAGACAGGGGGGTCAGGCTACACCTTC. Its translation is CAWTDQTGGSGYTF.

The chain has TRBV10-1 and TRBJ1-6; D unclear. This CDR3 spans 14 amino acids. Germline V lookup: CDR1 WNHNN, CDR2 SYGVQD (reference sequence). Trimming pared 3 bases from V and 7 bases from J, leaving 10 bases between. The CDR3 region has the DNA TGCGCCAGCAGTGAAAATTTTCTGAATTCACCCCTCCACTTT. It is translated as CASSENFLNSPLHF.

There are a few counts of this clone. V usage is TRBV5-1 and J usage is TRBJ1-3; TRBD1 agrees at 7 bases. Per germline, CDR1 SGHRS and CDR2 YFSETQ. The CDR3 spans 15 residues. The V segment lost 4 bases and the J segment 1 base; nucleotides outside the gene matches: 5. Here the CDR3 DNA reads TGCGCCAGCAGCGCCACGGGACAGTCTGGAAACACCATATATTTT. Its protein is CASSATGQSGNTIYF.

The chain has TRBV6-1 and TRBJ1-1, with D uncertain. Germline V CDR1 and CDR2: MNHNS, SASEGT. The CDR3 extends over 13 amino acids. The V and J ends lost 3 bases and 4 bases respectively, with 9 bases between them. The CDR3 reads CASSDGRSTEAFF. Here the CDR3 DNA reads TGTGCCAGCAGTGACGGGAGGAGCACTGAAGCTTTCTTT.

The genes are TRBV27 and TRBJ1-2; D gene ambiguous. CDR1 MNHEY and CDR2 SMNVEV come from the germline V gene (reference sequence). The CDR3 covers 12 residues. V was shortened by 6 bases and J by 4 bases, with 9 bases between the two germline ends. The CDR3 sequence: CASRFGSYGYTF. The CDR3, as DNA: TGTGCCAGCAGGTTCGGGAGCTATGGCTACACCTTC.

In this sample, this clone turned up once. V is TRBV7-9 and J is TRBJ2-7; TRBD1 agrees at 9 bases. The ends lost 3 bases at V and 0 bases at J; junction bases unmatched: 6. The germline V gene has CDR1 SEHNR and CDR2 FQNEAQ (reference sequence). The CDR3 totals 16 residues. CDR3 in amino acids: CASSFYRDRASYEQYF. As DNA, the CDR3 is TGTGCCAGCAGCTTCTACCGGGACAGGGCCTCCTACGAGCAGTACTTC.

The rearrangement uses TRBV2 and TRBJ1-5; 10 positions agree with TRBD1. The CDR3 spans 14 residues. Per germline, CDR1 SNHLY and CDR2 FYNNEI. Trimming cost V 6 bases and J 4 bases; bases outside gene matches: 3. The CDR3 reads CASRGQGLNQPQHF. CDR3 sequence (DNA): TGTGCCAGCAGGGGACAGGGGTTGAATCAGCCCCAGCATTTT.

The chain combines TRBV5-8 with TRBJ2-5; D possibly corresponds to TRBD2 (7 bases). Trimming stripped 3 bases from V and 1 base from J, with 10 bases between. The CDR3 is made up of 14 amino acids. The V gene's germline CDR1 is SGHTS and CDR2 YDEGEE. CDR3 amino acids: CASSWRGGQETQYF. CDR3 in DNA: TGTGCCAGCAGCTGGAGGGGGGGCCAAGAGACCCAGTACTTC.

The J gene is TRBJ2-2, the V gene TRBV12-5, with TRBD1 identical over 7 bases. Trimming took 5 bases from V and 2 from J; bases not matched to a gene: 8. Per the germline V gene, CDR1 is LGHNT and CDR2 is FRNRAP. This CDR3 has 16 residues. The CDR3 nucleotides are TGTGCTAGTGGTACCCTCCGGGACAGAAACACCGGGGAGCTGTTTTTT. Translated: CASGTLRDRNTGELFF.

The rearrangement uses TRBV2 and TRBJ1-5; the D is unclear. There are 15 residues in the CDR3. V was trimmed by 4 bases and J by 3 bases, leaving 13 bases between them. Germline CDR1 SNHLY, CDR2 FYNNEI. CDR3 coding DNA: TGTGCCAGCAGTGGGAGTGGAGGGCCCAATCAGCCCCAGCATTTT. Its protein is CASSGSGGPNQPQHF.

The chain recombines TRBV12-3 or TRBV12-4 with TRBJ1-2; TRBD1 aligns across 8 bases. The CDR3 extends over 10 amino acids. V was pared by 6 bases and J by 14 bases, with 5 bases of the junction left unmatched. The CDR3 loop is CASSGTGPTF. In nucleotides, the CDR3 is TGTGCCAGCAGCGGGACAGGCCCGACCTTC.

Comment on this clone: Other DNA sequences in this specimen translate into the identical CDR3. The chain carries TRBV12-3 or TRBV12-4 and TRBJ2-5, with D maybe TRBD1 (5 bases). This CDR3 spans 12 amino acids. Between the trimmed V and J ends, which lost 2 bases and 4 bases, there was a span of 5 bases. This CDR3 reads CASSLRGETQYF. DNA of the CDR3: TGTGCCAGCAGTTTAAGGGGAGAGACCCAGTACTTC.

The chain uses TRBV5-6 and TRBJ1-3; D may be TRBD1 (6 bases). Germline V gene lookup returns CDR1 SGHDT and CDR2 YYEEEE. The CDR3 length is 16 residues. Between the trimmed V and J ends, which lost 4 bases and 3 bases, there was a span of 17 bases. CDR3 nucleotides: TGTGCCAGCAGCCGCCGACAGGCCCTCCTTGGAAACACCATATATTTT. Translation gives CASSRRQALLGNTIYF.